These T cell receptor beta chains were read from a single sample in a study of Graves' ophthalmopathy and Graves' hyperthyroidism. One entry per CDR3 protein, called by TCRdb with MiXCR from the multiplex PCR reads. The profile covers roughly 500,000 distinct CDR3 sequences, with under 15% appearing a single time and about 10% taken by the ten largest. The material sequenced was blood. The receptors derive from a woman in her twenties or thirties with Graves' ophthalmopathy. Each CDR3 is given with its conserved first and last residue. The D gene is left open where the match is weak. Where a row states a size, it is once, few, many or the class of an expanded clone; other rows omit it.

many | TRBJ2-7 | TRBV7-2 | NA | CASSLDVASYEQYF | TGTGCCAGCAGCTTAGATGTAGCATCCTACGAGCAGTACTTC
NA | TRBJ2-7 | TRBV6-2/TRBV6-3 | NA | CASRTPPGGYEQYF | TGTGCCAGCCGAACTCCGCCGGGCGGCTACGAGCAGTACTTC
many | TRBJ2-7 | TRBV4-1 | TRBD2 | CASSQWTSGWGSSYEQYF | TGCGCCAGCAGCCAATGGACTAGCGGATGGGGCAGCTCCTACGAGCAGTACTTC
once | TRBJ1-1 | TRBV12-5 | NA | CASGFGPDGAFF | TGTGCTAGTGGCTTCGGCCCGGATGGAGCTTTCTTT
many | TRBJ2-2 | TRBV5-1 | NA | CASSFSGDPNTGELFF | TGCGCCAGCAGCTTTAGCGGAGACCCCAACACCGGGGAGCTGTTTTTT
few | TRBJ1-6 | TRBV27 | NA | CASGIGYNSPLHF | TGTGCCTCAGGGATCGGGTATAATTCACCCCTCCACTTT
NA | TRBJ1-2 | TRBV6-1 | TRBD1 | CASSEGAWYGYTF | TGTGCCAGCAGCGAGGGGGCTTGGTATGGCTACACCTTC
NA | TRBJ2-7 | TRBV6-2/TRBV6-3 | NA | CASSPTLSYEQYF | TGTGCCAGCAGTCCCACCCTCTCCTACGAGCAGTACTTC
many | TRBJ1-1 | TRBV29-1 | NA | CSVVGDNTEAFF | TGCAGCGTCGTTGGGGATAACACTGAAGCTTTCTTT
many | TRBJ1-2 | TRBV12-3/TRBV12-4 | NA | CASTPGSSNYGYTF | TGTGCCAGCACCCCCGGGTCATCTAACTATGGCTACACCTTC
many | TRBJ1-1 | TRBV29-1 | TRBD1 | CSARDRLLNTEAFF | TGCAGCGCAAGGGACAGACTCCTGAACACTGAAGCTTTCTTT
many | TRBJ1-5 | TRBV7-8 | NA | CASSLASQYQDSNQPQHF | TGTGCCAGCAGCTTAGCGAGTCAGTACCAAGATAGCAATCAGCCCCAGCATTTT
many | TRBJ1-1 | TRBV27 | NA | CASSIPGQIDTEAFF | TGTGCCAGCAGTATACCCGGACAAATTGACACTGAAGCTTTCTTT
many | TRBJ2-7 | TRBV6-1 | NA | CASSRDLYYEQYF | TGTGCCAGCAGTCGGGACCTCTACTACGAGCAGTACTTC
many | TRBJ1-2 | TRBV6-5 | NA | CASSYSRTVYGYTF | TGTGCCAGCAGTTACTCGAGGACGGTATATGGCTACACCTTC
many | TRBJ1-1 | TRBV7-6 | NA | CASSLARGSNTEAFF | TGTGCCAGCAGCTTAGCGCGCGGCAGCAACACTGAAGCTTTCTTT
few | TRBJ2-7 | TRBV11-2 | NA | CASSLDWRAAYEQYF | TGTGCCAGCAGCTTAGATTGGAGGGCGGCCTACGAGCAGTACTTC
many | TRBJ1-6 | TRBV28 | NA | CASSPGAGASPLHF | TGTGCCAGCAGTCCGGGGGCCGGGGCGTCACCCCTCCACTTT
many | TRBJ1-2 | TRBV27 | NA | CASSLSGSSVGYTF | TGTGCCAGCAGTTTATCCGGGTCTTCTGTGGGCTACACCTTC
NA | TRBJ2-4 | TRBV20-1 | NA | CSARPRIPENIQYF | TGCAGTGCTAGGCCCCGAATACCCGAAAACATTCAGTACTTC
many | TRBJ1-2 | TRBV28 | NA | CASRTRGDFHGYTF | TGTGCCAGCAGAACCAGAGGAGACTTTCATGGCTACACCTTC
many | TRBJ1-5 | TRBV12-3/TRBV12-4 | NA | CASSHDGPNQPQHF | TGTGCCAGCAGCCATGATGGCCCCAATCAGCCCCAGCATTTT
many | TRBJ1-2 | TRBV28 | NA | CASRGAYGYTF | TGTGCCAGCAGGGGGGCTTATGGCTACACCTTC
NA | TRBJ2-2 | TRBV20-1 | NA | CSARPSGMGAGKLFF | TGCAGTGCTAGGCCCAGCGGAATGGGTGCCGGGAAGCTGTTTTTT
many | TRBJ1-2 | TRBV20-1 | NA | CSARGRGRFNYGYTF | TGCAGTGCTAGGGGTCGGGGGCGTTTTAACTATGGCTACACCTTC
many | TRBJ2-5 | TRBV5-1 | TRBD2 | CASSKVGLEETQYF | TGCGCCAGCAGTAAGGTCGGACTAGAAGAGACCCAGTACTTC
many | TRBJ2-5 | TRBV7-9 | NA | CASSLERQRRGETQYF | TGTGCCAGCAGCTTAGAGAGGCAGCGAAGAGGGGAGACCCAGTACTTC
many | TRBJ2-7 | TRBV10-1 | TRBD2 | CASSESSGGAREQYF | TGCGCCAGCAGTGAGTCAAGCGGGGGGGCTCGCGAGCAGTACTTC
NA | TRBJ1-1 | TRBV18 | NA | CASSPANSNLEASF | TGTGCCAGCTCACCAGCGAACAGCAACCTCGAGGCTTCCTTT
NA | TRBJ2-2 | TRBV24-1 | NA | CATSDQAGRRELFF | TGTGCCACCAGTGATCAGGCGGGGCGTCGGGAGCTGTTTTTT
NA | TRBJ1-1 | TRBV25-1 | NA | CASITTDGVLNTEAFF | TGTGCCAGCATTACGACGGATGGGGTTTTGAACACTGAAGCTTTCTTT
NA | TRBJ1-1 | TRBV6-1 | TRBD1 | CATRTGQNTEAFF | TGTGCCACCAGGACAGGCCAGAACACTGAAGCTTTCTTT
many | TRBJ2-2 | TRBV5-1 | NA | CASSTMPAGQIYTGELFF | TGCGCCAGCAGCACCATGCCCGCCGGACAGATCTACACCGGGGAGCTGTTTTTT
NA | TRBJ2-7 | TRBV28 | TRBD1 | CASSSTGSPSYEQYF | TGTGCCAGCAGCTCGACAGGGTCCCCCTCCTACGAGCAGTACTTC
many | TRBJ2-5 | TRBV7-6 | TRBD2 | CASRGLAGMETQYF | TGTGCCAGCAGAGGACTAGCGGGAATGGAGACCCAGTACTTC
many | TRBJ1-1 | TRBV10-1 | NA | CASSPNRDNTEAFF | TGCGCCAGCAGTCCGAACAGGGACAACACTGAAGCTTTCTTT
many | TRBJ1-6 | TRBV28 | NA | CASWAVNNSPLHF | TGTGCCAGTTGGGCCGTCAATAATTCACCCCTCCACTTT
many | TRBJ1-5 | TRBV19 | NA | CASSIRGKQPQHF | TGTGCCAGTAGTATCAGGGGTAAACAGCCCCAGCATTTT
NA | TRBJ2-5 | TRBV11-2 | NA | CASSPRSRKETQYF | TGTGCCAGCAGCCCCCGGTCTAGAAAGGAGACCCAGTACTTC
many | TRBJ2-7 | TRBV7-9 | NA | CASSLTDSTYEQYF | TGTGCCAGCAGCTTAACGGACAGCACCTACGAGCAGTACTTC
many | TRBJ1-2 | TRBV6-1 | NA | CASSEFVGVSYGYTF | TGTGCCAGCAGTGAATTTGTGGGGGTCAGCTATGGCTACACCTTC
many | TRBJ2-5 | TRBV11-2 | NA | CASSERTVTEYF | TGTGCCAGCAGCGAACGGACCGTAACAGAGTACTTC
NA | TRBJ2-2 | TRBV6-1 | TRBD1 | CASTRGTGGTGELFF | TGTGCCAGCACCCGGGGTACAGGGGGCACCGGGGAGCTGTTTTTT
many | TRBJ2-2 | TRBV4-2 | TRBD2 | CASSQVPSSGGATGELFF | TGTGCCAGCAGCCAGGTCCCCTCTAGCGGGGGTGCGACCGGGGAGCTGTTTTTT
few | TRBJ1-6 | TRBV7-8 | NA | CASSLWGGNSYNSPLHF | TGTGCCAGCAGCTTATGGGGGGGGAACTCCTATAATTCACCCCTCCACTTT
many | TRBJ2-7 | TRBV5-1 | NA | CASSYRASNEQYF | TGCGCCAGCAGCTATAGGGCCTCCAACGAGCAGTACTTC
many | TRBJ1-1 | TRBV7-3 | TRBD1 | CASSFRQGTEAFF | TGTGCCAGCAGCTTTAGACAGGGCACTGAAGCTTTCTTT
NA | TRBJ2-2 | TRBV12-3/TRBV12-4 | TRBD2 | CASSWWLAGGQGTGELLF | TGTGCCAGCAGTTGGTGGCTAGCGGGAGGTCAAGGCACCGGGGAGCTGTTGTTT
many | TRBJ2-6 | TRBV9 | TRBD1 | CASSQGDGSGANVLTF | TGTGCCAGCAGCCAGGGGGATGGATCTGGGGCCAACGTCCTGACTTTC
many | TRBJ1-5 | TRBV12-3/TRBV12-4 | NA | CASSLWGFFDQPQHF | TGTGCCAGCAGCCTGTGGGGATTTTTCGATCAGCCCCAGCATTTT
few | TRBJ2-3 | TRBV18 | TRBD2 | CASSPQGLVGDTQYF | TGTGCCAGCTCACCACAAGGACTAGTGGGTGATACGCAGTATTTT
many | TRBJ1-2 | TRBV5-1 | NA | CASSLGSGYGYTF | TGCGCCAGCAGCTTGGGGTCTGGGTATGGCTACACCTTC
many | TRBJ1-6 | TRBV28 | NA | CASSAGTAVYNSPLHF | TGTGCCAGCAGTGCAGGGACCGCTGTCTATAATTCACCCCTCCACTTT
many | TRBJ2-7 | TRBV11-2 | NA | CASSARSGGWEEQYF | TGTGCCAGCAGCGCCCGCAGTGGGGGGTGGGAAGAGCAGTACTTC
many | TRBJ2-6 | TRBV30 | NA | CASAGGREWANVLTF | TGTGCCTCCGCAGGGGGGCGGGAGTGGGCCAACGTCCTGACTTTC
many | TRBJ2-5 | TRBV9 | NA | CASSLRGLQETQYF | TGTGCCAGCAGCCTTCGGGGACTCCAAGAGACCCAGTACTTC
NA | TRBJ1-2 | TRBV12-3/TRBV12-4 | NA | CASSLGFRDTHGYTF | TGTGCCAGCAGTTTAGGCTTTAGGGACACCCATGGCTACACCTTC
many | TRBJ2-7 | TRBV20-1 | NA | CSAKTIVSSYEQYF | TGCAGTGCCAAGACTATAGTCAGCTCCTACGAGCAGTACTTC
many | TRBJ2-5 | TRBV20-1 | TRBD2 | CSAYLGPLAGEQETQYF | TGCAGTGCCTACCTAGGCCCCCTAGCGGGGGAACAAGAGACCCAGTACTTC